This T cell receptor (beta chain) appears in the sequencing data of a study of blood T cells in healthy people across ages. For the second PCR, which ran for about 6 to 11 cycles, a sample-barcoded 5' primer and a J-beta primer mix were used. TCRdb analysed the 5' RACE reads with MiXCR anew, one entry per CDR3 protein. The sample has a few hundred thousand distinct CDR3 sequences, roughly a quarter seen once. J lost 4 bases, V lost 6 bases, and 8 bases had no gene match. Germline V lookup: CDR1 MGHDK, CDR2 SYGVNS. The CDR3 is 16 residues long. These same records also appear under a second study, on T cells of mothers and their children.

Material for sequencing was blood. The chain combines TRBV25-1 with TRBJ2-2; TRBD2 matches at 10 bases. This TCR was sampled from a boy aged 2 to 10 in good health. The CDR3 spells CASSRPSGSGTGELFF. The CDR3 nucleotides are TGTGCCAGCAGCAGACCTAGCGGGAGCGGCACCGGGGAGCTGTTTTTT.